These 29 T cell receptor beta chains were sequenced from one sample in a study of tumor and adjacent non-tumor tissue in lung cancer. A modified ARM-PCR protocol with three rounds of nested PCR amplified TCRbeta. TCRdb recomputed calls from the multiplex PCR reads with MiXCR, one row per CDR3 protein. The data show some 100,000 distinct CDR3 sequences, 75% to 85% seen once. RNA was extracted from bulk tissue without any cell sorting. More than 3 cm separated this lung sample from the edge of the tumor. The material sequenced was distant non-tumor lung tissue. The receptor source for this set is a man aged 55 to 69 with small cell lung cancer.

This clonotype showed up just once. A read error may explain this, as a much larger clone is one base away. The J gene is TRBJ2-7, the V gene TRBV28, with 7 bases that match TRBD2. This CDR3 region has 16 residues. Trimming took 5 bases from V and 6 from J; bases not matched to a gene: 16. Germline V CDR1 and CDR2: MDHEN, SYDVKM. The CDR3 is CASSPMGTMVGGEQYF. The CDR3 coding sequence is TGTGCCAGCAGTCCGATGGGGACTATGGTGGGTGGCGAGCAGTACTTC.

The J gene is TRBJ2-4, the V gene TRBV11-3; the match to TRBD1 covers 7 bases. Germline trimming cut 4 bases from V and 8 bases from J; bases unmatched to any gene: 8. Germline V CDR1 and CDR2: SGHNT, YENEEA. There are 14 residues in the CDR3. The CDR3 sequence is CASSSTGEGDIQYF. DNA of the CDR3: TGTGCCAGCAGCTCAACAGGGGAAGGGGACATTCAGTACTTC.

A remark on this clonotype: The CDR3 end shows no conserved phenylalanine or tryptophan, and so a read error is likely. As DNA, the CDR3 is TGCGCCAGCAACTCCCGGACTAGGGGGACGAACACCGGGGAGCTGTTTGTT. It is translated as CASNSRTRGTNTGELFV. The rearrangement links TRBV4-1 to TRBJ2-2, with a possible D match to TRBD2 (7 bases). This CDR3 spans 17 amino acids. Germline V lookup: CDR1 MGHRA, CDR2 YSYEKL. V was cut by 7 bases and J by 0 bases, with 18 bases left in between.

This clonotype came up a few times. The chain links TRBV28 to TRBJ2-7; a weak D match, TRBD1 (6 bases). Germline CDR1 is MDHEN and CDR2 is SYDVKM. This CDR3 contains 15 residues. V was clipped by 2 bases and J by 4 bases, with 15 bases between them. CDR3 sequence (DNA): TGTGCCAGCAGTTTAAGGGGGTCCCTTTCTTACGAGCAGTACTTC. Encoded protein: CASSLRGSLSYEQYF.

Points on this clonotype: A junction end diverges from the germline sequence, so it may reflect a read error. The chain carries TRBV10-3 and TRBJ2-3; TRBD2 matches at 13 bases. Germline lookup yields CDR1 ENHRY and CDR2 SYGVKD. The CDR3 has 20 residues. CDR3 protein: CTISESDPGLAGVEADTQYF. The CDR3 DNA reads TGTACCATTAGTGAGTCGGATCCTGGACTAGCGGGAGTTGAGGCAGATACGCAGTATTTT.

A note on this clonotype: Just one base apart from a much larger clone, this may be a read error. The rearrangement links TRBV5-8 to TRBJ2-1, with 7 bases identical to TRBD1. This CDR3 is built from 14 residues. CDR1 and CDR2 from the germline V gene are SGHTS and YDEGEE. CDR3 region: CASSLGGQVDELFF. In nucleotides, the CDR3 is TGTGCCAGCAGCCTTGGCGGACAGGTCGATGAGCTGTTCTTC.

The rearrangement links TRBV6-1 to TRBJ2-7, with 8 bases that match TRBD1. Germline lookup yields CDR1 MNHNS and CDR2 SASEGT. This CDR3 comprises 20 residues. The CDR3 here is CPSSRYLRGQVRTDFYEQYV. The CDR3, as DNA: TGTCCCAGCAGTCGTTATCTTCGGGGACAGGTCCGGACCGATTTCTACGAGCAGTACGTC.

On this clonotype itself: The CDR3 ends on some other residue instead of the conserved phenylalanine or tryptophan, so this is likely a read error. The J gene is TRBJ2-1, the V gene TRBV13; the D is unclear. Germline loops: CDR1 PRHDT, CDR2 FYEKMQ (reference sequence). The CDR3 has 15 amino acids. V was clipped by 3 bases and J by 5 bases, with 14 bases between them. The CDR3, as DNA: TGTGCCAGCAGCTTGGAAGGTAACTCAGACAATGAGCAGTTCTTA. Its translation is CASSLEGNSDNEQFL.

The chain combines TRBV6-5 with TRBJ2-6; tentatively, D is TRBD1 or TRBD2 (5 bases each). Per the germline V gene, CDR1 is MNHEY and CDR2 is SVGAGI. The CDR3 consists of 17 residues. The V end lost 7 bases, the J end lost 13 bases, and 29 bases lay between the germline ends. For the CDR3, the DNA is TGTGCCAGCACCCTGGGCAGGGACCACTCTGGGGCTAATGTCCTGACTTTC. This translates into CASTLGRDHSGANVLTF.

J is TRBJ1-5 and V is TRBV12-3 or TRBV12-4, with D maybe TRBD1 (5 bases). V was shortened by 6 bases and J by 6 bases, with 15 bases between the two germline ends. The CDR3 has 14 residues. CDR3 in amino acids: CASSPSREGQPQHF. CDR3 DNA sequence: TGTGCCAGCAGCCCCAGCAGGGAAGGTCAGCCCCAGCATTTT.

The chain couples TRBV6-1 to TRBJ1-2; D is ambiguous. V was pared by 0 bases and J by 11 bases, with 10 bases between. The CDR3 spans 12 residues. Germline assignment: CDR1 MNHNS and CDR2 SASEGT. The chain's CDR3 is CASSEAHGSYTF. The CDR3 DNA reads TGTGCCAGCAGTGAAGCGCATGGGTCGTACACCTTC.

V gene TRBV20-1 combines with J gene TRBJ2-3, with no clear D. This CDR3 has 12 residues. Germline CDR1 reads DFQATT; CDR2 reads SNEGSKA (reference sequence). V lost 4 bases and J 4 bases, leaving 9 bases between the germline ends. The CDR3 bases are TGCAGTGCTATGGATCTGGCAGATACGCAGTATTTT. Translating gives CSAMDLADTQYF.

At least ten counts were recorded for this clonotype. This chain connects TRBV7-9 to TRBJ2-5; weak D call: TRBD2 (6 bases). The length of the CDR3 is 16 residues. Trimming took off 1 base at V and 3 bases at J, with 15 bases between the two ends. Germline lookup yields CDR1 SEHNR and CDR2 FQNEAQ (reference sequence). The CDR3 is CASSLGIGSGEETQYF. CDR3 nucleotide sequence: TGTGCCAGCAGCTTAGGGATCGGGAGTGGAGAAGAGACCCAGTACTTC.

A note on this clonotype: Germline is not matched at one junction end, which may reflect a read error. The V and J genes are TRBV12-3 or TRBV12-4 and TRBJ2-1, with D perhaps matching TRBD1 or TRBD2 (5 bases each). CDR3 size: 12 residues. For the CDR3, the DNA is TGTGCCAGCAGATTAGGGGCGGAGGTCCAATTCTTC. Encoded protein: CASRLGAEVQFF.

In regard to this clonotype: One end of the junction does not line up with germline, which may come from a read error. The chain couples TRBV11-2 to TRBJ2-3; D gene ambiguous. In germline, CDR1 is SGHAT, CDR2 FQNNGV. This CDR3 has 13 amino acids. The CDR3 DNA reads as TGTACCAACAGCTTCACTTTTTTAGATACGCAGTTTTTT. It yields the protein CTNSFTFLDTQFF.

Of note for this clonotype: Sequence at one end of the junction differs from germline and may be a read error. J is TRBJ2-1 and V is TRBV12-3 or TRBV12-4; D not certain. The CDR3 has 13 amino acids. The CDR3 region is CASRLGPYNEQFF. CDR3 nucleotide sequence: TGTGCCAGCAGATTAGGTCCCTACAATGAGCAGTTCTTC.

For this clonotype: One junction end does not reproduce the germline sequence, and a read error may be involved. The chain has TRBV29-1 and TRBJ2-3; D possibly corresponds to TRBD2 (6 bases). Germline loops: CDR1 SQVTM, CDR2 ANQGSEA. There are 14 residues in the CDR3. The CDR3 is CRYGKVGLTDTQYF. CDR3 coding DNA: TGCAGATACGGAAAAGTGGGACTCACAGATACGCAGTACTTT.

As for this clonotype: A read error is possible here, since a much larger clone lies one base away. The chain combines TRBV30 with TRBJ1-6; D ambiguous. This CDR3 has 14 amino acids. Looked up from germline, CDR1 is GTSNPN and CDR2 is SVGIG (reference sequence). The CDR3 nucleotides are TGTGCCTGGAGTCGGTTTTACGATAATTCACCCCTCAACTTT. It codes for CAWSRFYDNSPLNF.

For this clonotype: The junction and the germline gene differ at one end; a read error may be behind it. The chain has TRBV4-2 and TRBJ2-5; D may be TRBD2 (5 bases). The CDR3 has 15 residues. Germline V gene sequence: CDR1 LGHNA, CDR2 YNFKEQ. In nucleotides, the CDR3 is TGTGCCAGCAGCCAAGGGACTCAGCTACAAACGACCAAGTATTTC. This codes for CASSQGTQLQTTKYF.

The gene calls are TRBV28 and TRBJ1-3; D is possibly TRBD1 (5 bases). Trimming cost V 4 bases and J 3 bases, with 16 bases left between them. Germline-derived CDR1 and CDR2 are MDHEN and SYDVKM. The CDR3 spans 16 residues. The CDR3 DNA reads TGTGCCAGCAGTTCCTTGGGACGGGGGGATGGAAACACCATATATTTT. As protein: CASSSLGRGDGNTIYF.

This clonotype turned up a few times. At one boundary the junction diverges from the germline segment, which might be a read error. The genes are TRBV4-2 and TRBJ2-3; the D gene is possibly TRBD2 (6 bases). The germline V gene encodes CDR1 LGHNA and CDR2 YNFKEQ. CDR3 size: 17 residues. CDR3 loop: CVSSQDGPSGSTDTQYF. CDR3 bases: TGTGTCAGCAGCCAAGACGGTCCAAGCGGGAGCACAGATACGCAGTATTTT.

Of note for this clonotype: This may be a read error, as it is one base from a much larger clone. The chain recombines TRBV7-9 with TRBJ1-1; possibly TRBD1 for D (6 bases). Germline CDR1 and CDR2: SEHNR and FQNEAQ (reference sequence). V was clipped by 3 bases and J by 8 bases, with 13 bases between them. There are 13 residues in the CDR3. The CDR3 protein is CASSLMTGTEAFF. For the CDR3, the DNA is TGTGCCAGCAGCTTGATGACCGGGACAGAAGCTTTCTTT.

The V gene is TRBV7-9, the J gene TRBJ1-1; D is unresolved. The CDR3 has 12 residues. Germline V gene sequence: CDR1 SEHNR, CDR2 FQNEAQ (reference sequence). The germline V and J ends were trimmed by 7 bases and 10 bases, with 16 bases remaining between them. As DNA, the CDR3 is TGTGCCAGCACCCAACTGCGGGGAAGAGCTTTCTTT. This codes for CASTQLRGRAFF. Filled out from reference TRBV7-9 and TRBJ1-1, the complete variable domain reads DTGVSQNPRHKITKRGQNVTFRCDPISEHNRLYWYRQTLGQGPEFLTYFQNEAQLEKSRLLSDRFSAERPKGSFSTLEIQRTEQGDSAMYLCASTQLRGRAFFGQGTRLTVV.

The chain recombines TRBV12-3 or TRBV12-4 with TRBJ2-7, with D perhaps matching TRBD2 (6 bases). The CDR3 has 15 amino acids. CDR3 sequence: CSSSRLGRDPYEQYF. CDR3 sequence (DNA): TGTTCTAGCAGCCGTCTCGGGCGGGACCCCTACGAGCAGTACTTC.

This clonotype is hyperexpanded in the sample. The chain recombines TRBV29-1 with TRBJ2-7, with D perhaps matching TRBD1 (6 bases). Germline CDR1 SQVTM, CDR2 ANQGSEA. The CDR3 is 12 residues long. Trimming took off 7 bases at V and 0 bases at J, with 10 bases between the two ends. CDR3 sequence (DNA): TGCAGCGCCCGGGACACCTCCTACGAGCAGTACTTC. Its translation is CSARDTSYEQYF.

The chain combines TRBV18 with TRBJ2-1; TRBD2 matches 9 bases. Germline-derived CDR1 and CDR2 are KGHSH and LQKENI. The CDR3 loop spans 13 amino acids. The junction had 4 bases not matched to a gene; V was cut back by 5 bases and J by 8 bases. The DNA of the CDR3 is TGTGCCAGCTCAGTGAGCGGGAGGTATGAGCAGTTCTTC. It yields the protein CASSVSGRYEQFF.

The chain joins TRBV6-5 to TRBJ2-1; D not resolved. Germline V gene lookup returns CDR1 MNHEY and CDR2 SVGAGI. The ends were cut back, 0 bases at V and 7 bases at J, with 13 bases in the middle. The CDR3 is made up of 15 amino acids. The CDR3 nucleotides are TGTGCCAGCAGTTACTCTTCAGGAGTGGGTAATGAGCAGTTCTTC. Its protein is CASSYSSGVGNEQFF.

The sample holds a few counts of this clonotype. The chain carries TRBV6-2 or TRBV6-3 and TRBJ2-1; D may be TRBD1 or TRBD2 (6 bases each). CDR1 is MNHEY and CDR2 is SVGEGT in the germline V gene. Trimming pared 2 bases from V and 4 bases from J, leaving 21 bases between. The CDR3 is made up of 18 amino acids. The CDR3 nucleotides read TGTGCCAGCAGTTACCTCCCGGGGGCGGCTAGTCGATACAATGAGCAGTTCTTC. It specifies CASSYLPGAASRYNEQFF.

As concerns this clonotype: The CDR3 does not close with the conserved phenylalanine or tryptophan, likely indicating a read error. This chain joins TRBV14 and TRBJ1-1, with TRBD1 matching 7 bases. The CDR3 totals 13 residues. Germline CDR1 and CDR2: SGHDN and FVKESK. CDR3 nucleotides: TGTGCCAGCAACCAAGATTGGTGGACAGGAGCTTTCCTT. Translation gives CASNQDWWTGAFL.